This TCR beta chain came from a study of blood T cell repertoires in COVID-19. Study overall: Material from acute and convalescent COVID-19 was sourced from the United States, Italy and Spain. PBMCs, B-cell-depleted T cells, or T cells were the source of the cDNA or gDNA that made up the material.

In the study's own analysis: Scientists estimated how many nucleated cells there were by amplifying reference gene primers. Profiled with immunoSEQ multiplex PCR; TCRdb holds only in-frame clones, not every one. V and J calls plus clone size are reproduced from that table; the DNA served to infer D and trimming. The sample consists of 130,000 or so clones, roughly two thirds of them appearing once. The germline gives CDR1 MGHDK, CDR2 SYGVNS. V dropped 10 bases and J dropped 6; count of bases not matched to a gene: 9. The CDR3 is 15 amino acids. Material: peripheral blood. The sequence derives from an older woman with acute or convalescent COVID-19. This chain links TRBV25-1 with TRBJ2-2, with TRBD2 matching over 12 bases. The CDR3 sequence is CANKRSSGGAGELFF. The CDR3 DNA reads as TGTGCCAACAAAAGGTCTAGCGGGGGGGCCGGGGAGCTGTTTTTT.